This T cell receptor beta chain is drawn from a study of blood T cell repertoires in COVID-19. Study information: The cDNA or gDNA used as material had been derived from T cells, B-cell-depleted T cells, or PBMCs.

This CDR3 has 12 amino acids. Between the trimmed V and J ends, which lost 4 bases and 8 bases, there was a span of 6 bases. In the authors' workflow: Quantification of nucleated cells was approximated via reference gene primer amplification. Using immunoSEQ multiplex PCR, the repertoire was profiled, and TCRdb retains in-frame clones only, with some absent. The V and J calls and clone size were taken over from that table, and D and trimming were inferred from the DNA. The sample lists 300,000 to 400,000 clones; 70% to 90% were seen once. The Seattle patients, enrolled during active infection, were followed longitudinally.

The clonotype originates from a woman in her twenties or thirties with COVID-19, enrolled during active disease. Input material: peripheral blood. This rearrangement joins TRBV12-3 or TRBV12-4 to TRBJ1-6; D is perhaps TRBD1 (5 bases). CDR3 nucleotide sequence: TGTGCCAGCAGTTCGGGGGATTCACCCCTCCACTTT. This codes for CASSSGDSPLHF.